The clone carrying this T cell receptor (beta chain) was detected only once. Method: immunoSEQ multiplex PCR; TCRdb's copy keeps in-frame clones and lacks some. The sample lists around 140,000 clones, about 80% occurring once. The data derive from a study of blood T cell repertoires in COVID-19. The wider study: PBMCs, B-cell-depleted T cells, or T cells were the source of the cDNA or gDNA that made up the material.

Trimming stripped 7 bases from V and 4 bases from J, with 10 bases between. Germline V gives CDR1 SGHAT, CDR2 FQNNGV. The CDR3 spans 12 residues. The J gene is TRBJ1-1, the V gene TRBV11-2; a possible D gene is TRBD1 (5 bases). This receptor was taken from a woman aged 45-59 years who had recovered from COVID-19. What was sequenced was PBMCs or T cells enriched from blood (not recorded which). The CDR3 is CASTLDSTEAFF. The CDR3 bases are TGTGCCAGCACTCTAGACAGCACTGAAGCTTTCTTT.